The text below deals with one TCR beta chain. Its antigen is still unknown. CDR1 is SGHTA, CDR2 FQGTGA, per germline. Trimming stripped 2 bases from V and 1 base from J, with 12 bases between. The CDR3 loop spans 16 amino acids. This entry is derived from a study of Tregs in tolerant kidney transplant recipients. Study-wide findings and caveats: Findings come from small patient numbers and require larger validation.

Sequencing used immunoSEQ multiplex PCR; TCRdb keeps in-frame clones, though not all of them. Of some 69,000 clones detected, 84% appear once; the ten largest clones hold roughly 4.5%. The source is a human donor in good health. The V and J genes are TRBV7-3 and TRBJ2-1; tentatively, D is TRBD1 (5 bases). Sequenced: CD4+ T cells from blood. CDR3 sequence reads: CASSLVGSGSYNEQFF. The DNA for the CDR3 is TGTGCCAGCAGCTTAGTAGGGTCAGGGTCCTACAATGAGCAGTTCTTC.